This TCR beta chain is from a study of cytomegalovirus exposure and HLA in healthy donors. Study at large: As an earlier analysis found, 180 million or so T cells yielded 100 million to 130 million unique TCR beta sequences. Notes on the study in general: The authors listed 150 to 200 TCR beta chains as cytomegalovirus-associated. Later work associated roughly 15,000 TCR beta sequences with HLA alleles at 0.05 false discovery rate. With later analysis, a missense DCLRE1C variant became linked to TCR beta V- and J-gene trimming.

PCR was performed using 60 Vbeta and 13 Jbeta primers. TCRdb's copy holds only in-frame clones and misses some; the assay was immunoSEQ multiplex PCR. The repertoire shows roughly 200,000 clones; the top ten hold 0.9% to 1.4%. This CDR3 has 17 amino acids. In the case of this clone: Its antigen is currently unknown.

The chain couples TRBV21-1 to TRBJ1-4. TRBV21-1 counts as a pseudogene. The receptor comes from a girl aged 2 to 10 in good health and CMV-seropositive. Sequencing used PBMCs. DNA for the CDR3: TGTGCCAGCAGCAACGGGGGGCAGCGAGCAACTAATGAAAAACTGTTTTTT. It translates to CASSNGGQRATNEKLFF.